This T cell receptor (beta chain) was sequenced in a study of cytomegalovirus exposure and HLA in healthy donors. Findings and caveats of the study: The classifier, whose performance was assessed in both the original and validation cohorts, reportedly diagnosed cytomegalovirus status with high specificity and sensitivity.

Remarks on this clone: The antigen is unknown.

The trim removed 1 base at V and 2 bases at J, leaving 2 bases unmatched. The CDR3 is 14 amino acids. Germline V lookup: CDR1 SGHAT, CDR2 FQNNGV. TCRdb keeps only in-frame clones here, not all; method: immunoSEQ multiplex PCR. The sample carries roughly 60,000 clones, about 95% recorded once. This receptor was taken from a woman aged 18-30 years in good health and CMV-seronegative. The sequenced sample consisted of PBMCs. This chain uses TRBV11-2 with TRBJ2-7; TRBD1 matches 7 bases. CDR3 sequence reads: CASSLVQGAYEQYF. The DNA for the CDR3 is TGTGCCAGCAGCTTAGTTCAGGGGGCCTACGAGCAGTACTTC.